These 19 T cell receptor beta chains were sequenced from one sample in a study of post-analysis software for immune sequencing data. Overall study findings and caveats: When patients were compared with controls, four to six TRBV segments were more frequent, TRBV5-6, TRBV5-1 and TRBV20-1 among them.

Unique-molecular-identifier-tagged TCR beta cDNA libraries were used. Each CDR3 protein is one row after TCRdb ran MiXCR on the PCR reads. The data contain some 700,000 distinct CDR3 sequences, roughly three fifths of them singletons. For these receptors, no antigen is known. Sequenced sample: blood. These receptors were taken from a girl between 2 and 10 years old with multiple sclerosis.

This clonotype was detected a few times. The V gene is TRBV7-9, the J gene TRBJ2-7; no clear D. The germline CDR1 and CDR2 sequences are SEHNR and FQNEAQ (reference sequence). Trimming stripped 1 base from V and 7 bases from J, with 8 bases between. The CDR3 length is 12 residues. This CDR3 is CASSLGPREQYF. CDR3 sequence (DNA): TGTGCCAGCAGCTTAGGCCCCCGGGAGCAGTACTTC.

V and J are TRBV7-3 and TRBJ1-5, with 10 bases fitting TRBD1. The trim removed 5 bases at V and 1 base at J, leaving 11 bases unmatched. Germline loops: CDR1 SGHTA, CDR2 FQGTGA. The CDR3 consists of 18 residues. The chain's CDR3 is CASSPPGTGEESNQPQHF. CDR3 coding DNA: TGTGCCAGCAGCCCCCCCGGGACAGGGGAGGAGAGCAATCAGCCCCAGCATTTT. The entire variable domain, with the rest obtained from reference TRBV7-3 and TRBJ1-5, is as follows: GAGVSQTPSNKVTEKGKYVELRCDPISGHTALYWYRQSLGQGPEFLIYFQGTGAADDSGLPNDRFFAVRPEGSVSTLKIQRTERGDSAVYLCASSPPGTGEESNQPQHFGDGTRLSIL.

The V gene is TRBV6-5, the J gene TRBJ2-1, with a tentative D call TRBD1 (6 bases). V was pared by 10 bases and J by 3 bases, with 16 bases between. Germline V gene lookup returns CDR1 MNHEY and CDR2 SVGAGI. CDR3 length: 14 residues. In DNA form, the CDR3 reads TGTGCCACCTCCGGGACACACCTCTACAATGAGCAGTTCTTC. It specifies CATSGTHLYNEQFF.

CDR3 loop: CSASDAQSSNQPQHF. The CDR3 coding sequence is TGCAGTGCTAGCGACGCGCAATCGAGCAATCAGCCCCAGCATTTT. This chain uses TRBV20-1 with TRBJ1-5; no clear D. Germline V lookup: CDR1 DFQATT, CDR2 SNEGSKA (reference sequence). The CDR3 runs to 15 residues. V was clipped by 3 bases and J by 1 base, with 13 bases between them.

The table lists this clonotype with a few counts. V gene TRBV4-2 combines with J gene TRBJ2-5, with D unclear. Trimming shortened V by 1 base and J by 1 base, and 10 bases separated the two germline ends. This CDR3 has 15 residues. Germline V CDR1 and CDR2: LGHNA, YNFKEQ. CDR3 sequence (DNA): TGTGCCAGCAGCCAAGTGGGCGGATCCCAAGAGACCCAGTACTTC. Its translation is CASSQVGGSQETQYF.

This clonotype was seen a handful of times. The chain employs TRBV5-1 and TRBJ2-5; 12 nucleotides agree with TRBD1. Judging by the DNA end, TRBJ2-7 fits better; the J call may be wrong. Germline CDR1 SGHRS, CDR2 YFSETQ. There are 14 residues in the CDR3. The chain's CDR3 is CASGPGTGGVEQYF. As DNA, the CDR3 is TGCGCCAGCGGCCCCGGGACAGGGGGCGTCGAGCAGTACTTC.

The CDR3 protein is CASSARGSFTTYEQYF. CDR3 nucleotides: TGCGCCAGCAGCGCCAGGGGGAGTTTCACAACCTACGAGCAGTACTTC. The chain employs TRBV5-1 and TRBJ2-7, with 7 nucleotides matching TRBD1. CDR3 length: 16 amino acids. J lost 2 bases, V lost 4 bases, and 12 bases had no gene match. Germline V gene lookup returns CDR1 SGHRS and CDR2 YFSETQ.

This CDR3 is CASSLTLAGGQFF. The CDR3 DNA reads TGTGCCAGCAGCCTAACCCTAGCGGGGGGGCAGTTCTTC. The chain links TRBV6-5 to TRBJ2-1; 11 nucleotides line up with TRBD2. This CDR3 contains 13 residues. J was trimmed by 12 bases and V by 6 bases; bases with no gene match: 7. Per germline, CDR1 MNHEY and CDR2 SVGAGI.

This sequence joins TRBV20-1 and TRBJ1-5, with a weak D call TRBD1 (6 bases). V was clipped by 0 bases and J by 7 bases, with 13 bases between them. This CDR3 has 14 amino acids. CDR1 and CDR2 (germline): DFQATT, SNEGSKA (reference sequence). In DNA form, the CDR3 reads TGCAGTGCTAGAGATACAGGGCTGGGACAGCCCCAGCATTTT. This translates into CSARDTGLGQPQHF.

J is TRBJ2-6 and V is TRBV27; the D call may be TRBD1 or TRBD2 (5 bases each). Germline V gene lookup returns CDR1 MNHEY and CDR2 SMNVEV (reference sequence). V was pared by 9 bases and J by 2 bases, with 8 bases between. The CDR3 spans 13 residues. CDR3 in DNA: TGTGCCAGTCGGGACGCTGGGGCCAACGTCCTGACTTTC. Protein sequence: CASRDAGANVLTF.

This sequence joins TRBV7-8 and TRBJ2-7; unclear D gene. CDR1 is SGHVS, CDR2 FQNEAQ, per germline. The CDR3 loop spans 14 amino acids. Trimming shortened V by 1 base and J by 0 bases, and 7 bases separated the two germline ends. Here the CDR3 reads CASSLGMSSYEQYF. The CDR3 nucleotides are TGTGCCAGCAGCTTAGGGATGAGCTCCTACGAGCAGTACTTC. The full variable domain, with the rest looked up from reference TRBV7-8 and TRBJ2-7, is GAGVSQSPRYKVAKRGQDVALRCDPISGHVSLFWYQQALGQGPEFLTYFQNEAQLDKSGLPSDRFFAERPEGSVSTLKIQRTQQEDSAVYLCASSLGMSSYEQYFGPGTRLTVT.

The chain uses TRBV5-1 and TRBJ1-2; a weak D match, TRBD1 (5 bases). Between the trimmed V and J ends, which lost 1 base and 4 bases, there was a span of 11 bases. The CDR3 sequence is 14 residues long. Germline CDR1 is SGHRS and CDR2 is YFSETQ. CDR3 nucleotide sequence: TGCGCCAGCAGCTTGTATCAGGGTTCCTATGGCTACACCTTC. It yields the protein CASSLYQGSYGYTF.

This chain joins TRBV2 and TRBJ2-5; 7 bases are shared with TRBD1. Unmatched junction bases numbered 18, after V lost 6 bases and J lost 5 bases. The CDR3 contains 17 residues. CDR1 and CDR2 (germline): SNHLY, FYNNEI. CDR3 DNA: TGTGCCAGCAGGAAACCCGATTCTACAGGGGAGAGGGAGACCCAGTACTTC. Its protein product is CASRKPDSTGERETQYF.

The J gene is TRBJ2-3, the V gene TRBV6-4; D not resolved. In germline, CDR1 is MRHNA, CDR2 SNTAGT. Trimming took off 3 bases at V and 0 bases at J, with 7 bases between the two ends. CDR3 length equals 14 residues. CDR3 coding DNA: TGTGCCAGCAGTGAGTACGGGAGCACAGATACGCAGTATTTT. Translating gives CASSEYGSTDTQYF.

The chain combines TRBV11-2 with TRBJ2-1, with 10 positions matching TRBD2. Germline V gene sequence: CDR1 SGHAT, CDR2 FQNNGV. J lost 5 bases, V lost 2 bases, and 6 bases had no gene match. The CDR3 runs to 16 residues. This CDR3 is CASSLRELAGHNEQFF. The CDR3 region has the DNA TGTGCCAGCAGCTTAAGGGAACTAGCGGGACACAATGAGCAGTTCTTC.

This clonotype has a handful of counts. CDR3 amino acids: CASRRTSGTKSSTDTQYF. In DNA form, the CDR3 reads TGTGCCAGCAGGCGGACTAGCGGGACTAAATCTAGCACAGATACGCAGTATTTT. V is TRBV7-2 and J is TRBJ2-3; 12 nucleotides align to TRBD2. This CDR3 is 18 amino acids long. Trimming removed 6 bases from V and 0 bases from J; junction bases left unmatched: 10. CDR1 and CDR2 from the germline V gene are SGHTA and FQGNSA.

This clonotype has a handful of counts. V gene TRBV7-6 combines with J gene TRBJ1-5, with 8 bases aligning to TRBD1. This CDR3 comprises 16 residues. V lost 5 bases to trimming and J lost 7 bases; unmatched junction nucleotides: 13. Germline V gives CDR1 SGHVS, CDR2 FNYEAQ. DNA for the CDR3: TGTGCCAGCAGCCCCCTACCAGGGGGCATAGGGCAGCCCCAGCATTTT. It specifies CASSPLPGGIGQPQHF.

The CDR3 DNA reads TGCACCAGCAGCCAAGTACGCGGGAGTCATAATTCACCCCTCCACTTT. Translation gives CTSSQVRGSHNSPLHF. The chain combines TRBV1 with TRBJ1-6. TRBV1 is deemed a pseudogene. This CDR3 is 16 amino acids long.

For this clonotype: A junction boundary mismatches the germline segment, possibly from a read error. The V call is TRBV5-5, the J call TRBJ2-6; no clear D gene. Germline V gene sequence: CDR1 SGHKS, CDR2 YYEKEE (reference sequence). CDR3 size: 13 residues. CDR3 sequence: CAGSLRGANVLTF. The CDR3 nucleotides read TGTGCCGGCAGCTTGCGCGGGGCCAACGTCCTGACTTTC.